These T cell receptor beta chains were read from a single sample in a study of T cell responses to AZD1222 COVID-19 vaccine. Profiling relied on immunoSEQ multiplex PCR, and the TCRdb table lists in-frame clones only, not all of them. The sample yields fewer than 120,000 clones, about 81% seen once. This material consisted of peripheral blood, taken on day 0 of AZD1222 vaccination. The origin of the receptors is an adult in good health. CDR3s include the opening cysteine and the closing phenylalanine or tryptophan. The D gene is left open where the match is weak. Rows give clone size only sometimes, using once, few, many, or a class for an expanded clone.

size	V	J	D	CDR3	DNA
.	TRBV6-5	TRBJ2-5	.	CASRGVEQETQYF	TGTGCCAGTAGAGGGGTGGAGCAAGAGACCCAGTACTTC
.	TRBV3-1/TRBV3-2	TRBJ2-1	.	CASSQAGLYNEQFF	TGTGCCAGCAGCCAGGCGGGACTTTACAATGAGCAGTTCTTC
.	TRBV5-1	TRBJ2-1	.	CASSLEGVEQFF	TGCGCCAGCAGCTTGGAGGGGGTTGAGCAGTTCTTC
once	TRBV28	TRBJ1-3	.	CASSFPGGTGNTIYF	TGTGCCAGCAGTTTTCCGGGGGGCACTGGAAACACCATATATTTT
.	TRBV3-1/TRBV3-2	TRBJ1-1	.	CASSPGQRFEAFF	TGTGCCAGCAGCCCGGGGCAACGGTTTGAAGCTTTCTTT
.	TRBV24-1	TRBJ2-1	TRBD1	CATSDIDRGAYNEQFF	TGTGCCACCAGTGACATTGACAGGGGGGCCTACAATGAGCAGTTCTTC
.	TRBV5-1	TRBJ2-2	.	CASNLGAHTGELFF	TGCGCCAGCAATCTCGGGGCGCACACCGGGGAGCTGTTTTTT
.	TRBV6-2/TRBV6-3	TRBJ1-1	.	CASSYWREQGTEAFF	TGTGCCAGCAGTTACTGGCGGGAGCAGGGCACTGAAGCTTTCTTT
few	TRBV11-2	TRBJ2-3	TRBD2	CASSLEAGVDTQYF	TGTGCCAGCAGCTTAGAGGCGGGGGTCGATACGCAGTATTTT
.	TRBV10-1	TRBJ2-1	TRBD2	CASSDGRYYNEQFF	TGCGCCAGCAGTGACGGGAGGTATTACAATGAGCAGTTCTTC
once	TRBV24-1	TRBJ2-3	.	CATSDKAGAGTDTQYF	TGTGCCACCAGCGATAAGGCGGGGGCCGGCACAGATACGCAGTATTTT
.	TRBV18	TRBJ2-3	.	CASSPPVANTQYF	TGTGCCAGCTCACCACCGGTAGCGAATACGCAGTATTTT
.	TRBV2	TRBJ1-2	TRBD1	CASGRDRGQGVSRGGYTF	TGTGCCAGCGGGAGGGATAGGGGACAGGGGGTTTCTCGAGGAGGCTACACCTTC
.	TRBV4-2	TRBJ1-2	TRBD1	CASSQDVGTDYGYTF	TGTGCCAGCAGCCAAGATGTCGGGACAGACTATGGCTACACCTTC
once	TRBV24-1	TRBJ2-1	TRBD2	CATSDLLGAGGRGEQFF	TGTGCCACCAGTGATTTGCTAGGAGCGGGAGGCCGGGGTGAGCAGTTCTTC
.	TRBV18	TRBJ1-2	.	CASSANTGSGYTF	TGTGCCAGCTCAGCCAATACAGGGAGTGGCTACACCTTC
.	TRBV19	TRBJ1-2	.	CASSIESGGGRYTF	TGTGCCAGTAGTATAGAAAGTGGCGGCGGGCGCTACACCTTC
few	TRBV5-1	TRBJ2-5	.	CASSLEVRGNNQYF	TGCGCCAGCAGCTTGGAGGTCCGGGGAAATAACCAGTACTTC
.	TRBV10-3	TRBJ1-2	TRBD1	CAISEGGQGASNGYTF	TGTGCCATCAGTGAGGGAGGACAGGGGGCTTCAAATGGCTACACCTTC
.	TRBV11-1	TRBJ2-7	.	CASSLGGSYEQYF	TGTGCCAGCAGCTTGGGCGGATCCTACGAGCAGTACTTC
.	TRBV5-1	TRBJ2-3	.	CASTGGYSTDTQYF	TGCGCCAGTACCGGGGGATATAGCACAGATACGCAGTATTTT
once	TRBV6-5	TRBJ2-7	.	CASSYSSGTYEQYF	TGTGCCAGCAGTTACTCTTCAGGAACCTACGAGCAGTACTTC
once	TRBV3-1/TRBV3-2	TRBJ2-5	.	CASSQGFEETQYF	TGTGCCAGCAGCCAAGGTTTCGAGGAGACCCAGTACTTC